The 15 T cell receptor beta chains below come from one sample, sequenced in a study of cytomegalovirus exposure and HLA in healthy donors. This table comes from immunoSEQ multiplex PCR, and its TCRdb copy is limited to in-frame clones, with some not included. Of 100,000 to 150,000 clones listed, 88% are singletons. Sequencing was done on a sample of PBMCs. Receptors originate from a man aged 30-40 years in good health and CMV-seronegative.

The chain joins TRBV16 to TRBJ1-1, with 8 bases aligning to TRBD1. Germline V gives CDR1 KGHSY, CDR2 FQNENV. V shed 4 bases, J shed 6 bases, and the junction held 4 bases outside the gene matches. The CDR3 is 13 residues long. The CDR3 DNA reads TGTGCCAGCAGCCCGACAGGGGACGCTGAAGCTTTCTTT. Amino acid sequence: CASSPTGDAEAFF.

The chain recombines TRBV19 with TRBJ2-7, with 7 bases identical to TRBD1. Germline trimming cut 3 bases from V and 6 bases from J; bases unmatched to any gene: 8. In germline, CDR1 is LNHDA, CDR2 SQIVND (reference sequence). The CDR3 is 14 residues long. DNA of the CDR3: TGTGCCAGTAGTATCGACAGGGCCTCCGGCGAGCAGTACTTC. Its translation is CASSIDRASGEQYF.

The chain recombines TRBV11-3 with TRBJ2-7, with no clear D. The CDR3 is made up of 12 amino acids. Germline V gives CDR1 SGHNT, CDR2 YENEEA. Trimming removed 6 bases at V and 6 bases at J, with 12 bases between. CDR3 coding DNA: TGTGCCAGCAGTGGGCGAAACGCCGAGCAGTACTTC. This codes for CASSGRNAEQYF.

The chain joins TRBV5-1 to TRBJ1-1; possibly TRBD1 for D (6 bases). The germline gives CDR1 SGHRS, CDR2 YFSETQ. V was trimmed by 4 bases and J by 2 bases, leaving 9 bases between them. The CDR3 runs 13 residues. The CDR3: CASSKQGNTEAFF. The CDR3 DNA follows: TGCGCCAGCAGCAAACAGGGAAACACTGAAGCTTTCTTT.

The chain recombines TRBV30 with TRBJ1-1; no firm D call. This CDR3 has 13 residues. Deletions cut 1 base from V and 0 bases from J, with 6 bases between. Germline-derived CDR1 and CDR2 are GTSNPN and SVGIG (reference sequence). The CDR3 DNA is TGTGCCTGGAGTGACAGTTTGAACACTGAAGCTTTCTTT. Protein sequence: CAWSDSLNTEAFF.

V is TRBV7-2 and J is TRBJ2-5; 9 nucleotides line up with TRBD2. Trimming took 2 bases from V and 4 from J; bases not matched to a gene: 11. Germline lookup yields CDR1 SGHTA and CDR2 FQGNSA. The length of the CDR3 is 17 residues. The CDR3 nucleotides read TGTGCCAGCAGCTTACTTTACGCGGGAGGGCCCGGAGAGACCCAGTACTTC. This encodes CASSLLYAGGPGETQYF. Variable domain in full (rest from reference TRBV7-2 and TRBJ2-5): GAGVSQSPSNKVTEKGKDVELRCDPISGHTALYWYRQSLGQGLEFLIYFQGNSAPDKSGLPSDRFSAERTGGSVSTLTIQRTQQEDSAVYLCASSLLYAGGPGETQYFGPGTRLLVL.

The rearrangement uses TRBV5-1 and TRBJ2-1; D unresolved. Germline assignment: CDR1 SGHRS and CDR2 YFSETQ. There are 15 residues in the CDR3. The V end was cut by 0 bases, the J end by 10 bases, with 17 bases between. The CDR3 nucleotides read TGCGCCAGCAGCTTGGTTTGGCAGGCAAGTAGGGAGCAGTTCTTC. It translates to CASSLVWQASREQFF. The full variable domain, completed using reference TRBV5-1 and TRBJ2-1, is KAGVTQTPRYLIKTRGQQVTLSCSPISGHRSVSWYQQTPGQGLQFLFEYFSETQRNKGNFPGRFSGRQFSNSRSEMNVSTLELGDSALYLCASSLVWQASREQFFGPGTRLTVL.

The chain uses TRBV5-1 and TRBJ2-7, with TRBD2 matching 8 bases. This CDR3 has 16 residues. J lost 0 bases, V lost 1 base, and 6 bases had no gene match. Germline V gene sequence: CDR1 SGHRS, CDR2 YFSETQ. The CDR3, as DNA: TGCGCCAGCAGCTTGCTGGTTAGCGGGAACTCCTACGAGCAGTACTTC. Translated: CASSLLVSGNSYEQYF.

The chain is built from TRBV2 and TRBJ1-2; 7 bases are shared with TRBD1. V shed 5 bases, J shed 5 bases, and the junction held 8 bases outside the gene matches. Per the germline V gene, CDR1 is SNHLY and CDR2 is FYNNEI. CDR3 length: 14 residues. CDR3 loop: CASSFTGVEYGYTF. DNA for the CDR3: TGTGCCAGCAGTTTTACAGGGGTTGAGTATGGCTACACCTTC.

CDR3 coding DNA: TGTGCCAGCAGCCCTGGGACAGAAGAGACCCAGTACTTC. It yields the protein CASSPGTEETQYF. V gene TRBV7-9 combines with J gene TRBJ2-5; 7 bases match TRBD1. V was clipped by 5 bases and J by 3 bases; unmatched bases: 3. The V gene's germline CDR1 is SEHNR and CDR2 FQNEAQ (reference sequence). The CDR3 is 13 amino acids.

The gene calls are TRBV28 and TRBJ2-7, with a tentative D call TRBD1 (5 bases). The CDR3 runs 15 residues. V was clipped by 4 bases and J by 5 bases, with 18 bases between them. CDR1 and CDR2 from the germline V gene are MDHEN and SYDVKM. This CDR3 is CASSSESRGSDEQYF. The CDR3 DNA is TGTGCCAGCAGTTCCGAGTCTAGGGGCTCGGACGAGCAGTACTTC.

The sample holds one count of this clone. The chain carries TRBV6-1 and TRBJ1-1; D possibly corresponds to TRBD1 (6 bases). The length of the CDR3 is 13 residues. V shed 6 bases and J shed 1 base, with 9 bases lying between them. CDR1 and CDR2 from the germline V gene are MNHNS and SASEGT. CDR3 sequence: CASSQDRNTEAFF. The CDR3 DNA reads as TGTGCCAGCAGCCAGGACAGGAACACTGAAGCTTTCTTT.

V usage is TRBV5-1 and J usage is TRBJ1-4, with D tentatively TRBD1 (6 bases). Trimming stripped 4 bases from V and 8 bases from J, with 15 bases between. Germline V lookup: CDR1 SGHRS, CDR2 YFSETQ. The CDR3 has 14 amino acids. The CDR3 loop is CASSPTGIREKLFF. The CDR3 DNA sequence: TGCGCCAGCAGCCCCACAGGGATTCGAGAAAAACTGTTTTTT. The full variable domain, rest sourced from reference TRBV5-1 and TRBJ1-4, is KAGVTQTPRYLIKTRGQQVTLSCSPISGHRSVSWYQQTPGQGLQFLFEYFSETQRNKGNFPGRFSGRQFSNSRSEMNVSTLELGDSALYLCASSPTGIREKLFFGSGTQLSVL.

The CDR3, as DNA: TGTGCCAGCGGCGACAGGGGCGATGAAAAACTGTTTTTT. This encodes CASGDRGDEKLFF. V is TRBV7-8 and J is TRBJ1-4; 8 positions match TRBD1. This CDR3 region has 13 residues. From germline, CDR1 is SGHVS and CDR2 FQNEAQ. Trimming at V came to 8 bases and at J to 6 bases, leaving 5 bases not matched to a gene. Full variable domain (rest looked up from reference TRBV7-8 and TRBJ1-4): GAGVSQSPRYKVAKRGQDVALRCDPISGHVSLFWYQQALGQGPEFLTYFQNEAQLDKSGLPSDRFFAERPEGSVSTLKIQRTQQEDSAVYLCASGDRGDEKLFFGSGTQLSVL.

V and J are TRBV5-1 and TRBJ1-3, with a possible D match to TRBD1 (6 bases). Trimming removed 4 bases from V and 0 bases from J, with 23 bases in between. From germline, CDR1 is SGHRS and CDR2 YFSETQ. CDR3 length: 19 residues. The CDR3 protein is CASSNKPGHLDRSGNTIYF. CDR3 sequence (DNA): TGCGCCAGCAGCAATAAACCGGGACATCTAGATCGCTCTGGAAACACCATATATTTT.